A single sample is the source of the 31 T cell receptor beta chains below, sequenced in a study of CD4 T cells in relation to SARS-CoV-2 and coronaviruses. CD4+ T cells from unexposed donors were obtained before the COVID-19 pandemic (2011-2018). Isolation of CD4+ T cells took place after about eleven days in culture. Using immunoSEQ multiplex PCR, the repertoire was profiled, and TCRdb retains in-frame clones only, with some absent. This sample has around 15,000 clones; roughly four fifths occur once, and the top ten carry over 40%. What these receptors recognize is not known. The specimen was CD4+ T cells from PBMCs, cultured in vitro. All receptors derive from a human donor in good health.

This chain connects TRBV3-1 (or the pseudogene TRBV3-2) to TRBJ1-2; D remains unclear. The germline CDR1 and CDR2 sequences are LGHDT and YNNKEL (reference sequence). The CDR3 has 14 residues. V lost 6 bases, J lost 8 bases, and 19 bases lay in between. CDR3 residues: CASRMDRVFGGYTF. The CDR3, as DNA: TGTGCCAGCAGAATGGACCGGGTTTTCGGCGGCTACACCTTC.

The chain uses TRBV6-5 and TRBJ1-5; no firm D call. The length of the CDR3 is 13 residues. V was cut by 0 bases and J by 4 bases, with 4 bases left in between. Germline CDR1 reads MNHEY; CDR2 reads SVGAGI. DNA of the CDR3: TGTGCCAGCAGTTACTCGCTGAATCAGCCCCAGCATTTT. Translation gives CASSYSLNQPQHF.

The CDR3 protein is CASSLVGRTSDEQFF. DNA for the CDR3: TGTGCCAGCAGCTTAGTCGGAAGGACTAGTGATGAGCAGTTCTTC. This chain links TRBV7-2 with TRBJ2-1, with TRBD2 matching 7 bases. Germline trimming cut 1 base from V and 8 bases from J; bases unmatched to any gene: 8. The CDR3 contains 15 residues. Germline V gene lookup returns CDR1 SGHTA and CDR2 FQGNSA.

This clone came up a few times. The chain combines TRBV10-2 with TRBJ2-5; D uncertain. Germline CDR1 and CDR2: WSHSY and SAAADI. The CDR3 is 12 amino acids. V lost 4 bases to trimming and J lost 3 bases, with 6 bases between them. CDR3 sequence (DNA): TGCGCCAGCAGTGTCGGTGAAGAGACCCAGTACTTC. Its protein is CASSVGEETQYF.

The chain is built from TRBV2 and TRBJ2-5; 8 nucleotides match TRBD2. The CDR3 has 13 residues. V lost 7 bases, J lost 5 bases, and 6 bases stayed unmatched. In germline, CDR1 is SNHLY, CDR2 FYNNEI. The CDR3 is CASNSGTYETQYF. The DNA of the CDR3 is TGTGCCAGCAATAGCGGGACCTACGAGACCCAGTACTTC.

The CDR3 DNA sequence: TGTGCCAGCAGCTTAGTTCCAGATATCAATGAGCAGTTCTTC. Amino acids: CASSLVPDINEQFF. This sequence joins TRBV11-2 and TRBJ2-1, with no clear D. Deletions cut 1 base from V and 6 bases from J, with 10 bases between. Germline CDR1 and CDR2: SGHAT and FQNNGV. The CDR3 has 14 amino acids.

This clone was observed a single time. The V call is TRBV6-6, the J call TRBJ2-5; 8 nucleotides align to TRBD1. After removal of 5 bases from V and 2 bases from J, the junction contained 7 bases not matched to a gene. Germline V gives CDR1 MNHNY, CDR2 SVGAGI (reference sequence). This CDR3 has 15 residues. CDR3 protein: CASSHGQGGQETQYF. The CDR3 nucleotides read TGTGCCAGCAGTCACGGACAGGGAGGACAAGAGACCCAGTACTTC.

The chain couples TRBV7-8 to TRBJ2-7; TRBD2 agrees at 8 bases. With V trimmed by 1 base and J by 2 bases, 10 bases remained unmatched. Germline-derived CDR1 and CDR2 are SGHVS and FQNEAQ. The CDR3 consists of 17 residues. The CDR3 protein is CASSLVSESGGAYEQYF. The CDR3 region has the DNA TGTGCCAGCAGCTTAGTTTCTGAAAGCGGGGGCGCCTACGAGCAGTACTTC.

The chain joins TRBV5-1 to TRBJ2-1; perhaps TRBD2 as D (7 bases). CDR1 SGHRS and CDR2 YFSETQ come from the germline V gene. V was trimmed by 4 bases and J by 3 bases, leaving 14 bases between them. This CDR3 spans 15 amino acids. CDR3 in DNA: TGCGCCAGCAGCCCTGGGGGGGGCAACTACAATGAGCAGTTCTTC. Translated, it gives CASSPGGGNYNEQFF.

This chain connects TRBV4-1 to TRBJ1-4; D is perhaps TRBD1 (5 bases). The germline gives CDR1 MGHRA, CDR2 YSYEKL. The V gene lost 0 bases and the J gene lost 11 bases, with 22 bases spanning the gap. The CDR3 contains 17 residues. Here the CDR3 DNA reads TGCGCCAGCAGCCAAGATGTAGGAGTCAGGCTCCGGGGGAAACTGTTTTTT. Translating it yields CASSQDVGVRLRGKLFF.

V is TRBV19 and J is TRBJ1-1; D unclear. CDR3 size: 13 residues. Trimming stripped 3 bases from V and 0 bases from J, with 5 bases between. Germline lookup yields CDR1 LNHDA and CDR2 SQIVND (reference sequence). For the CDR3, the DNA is TGTGCCAGTAGTATGTCGATGAACACTGAAGCTTTCTTT. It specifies CASSMSMNTEAFF.

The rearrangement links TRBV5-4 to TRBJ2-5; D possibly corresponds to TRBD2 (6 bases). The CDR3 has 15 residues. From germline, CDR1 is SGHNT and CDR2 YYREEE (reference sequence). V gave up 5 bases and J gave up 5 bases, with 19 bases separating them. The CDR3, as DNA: TGTGCCAGCAGGAGGGACCGGGAGCTTTATGAGACCCAGTACTTC. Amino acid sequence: CASRRDRELYETQYF.

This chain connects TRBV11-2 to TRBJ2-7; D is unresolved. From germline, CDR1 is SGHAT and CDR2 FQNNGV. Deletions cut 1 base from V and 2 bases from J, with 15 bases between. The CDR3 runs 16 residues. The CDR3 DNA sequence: TGTGCCAGCAGCTTAGGGAAGAGCGAGGTTCCCTACGAGCAGTACTTC. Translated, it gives CASSLGKSEVPYEQYF.

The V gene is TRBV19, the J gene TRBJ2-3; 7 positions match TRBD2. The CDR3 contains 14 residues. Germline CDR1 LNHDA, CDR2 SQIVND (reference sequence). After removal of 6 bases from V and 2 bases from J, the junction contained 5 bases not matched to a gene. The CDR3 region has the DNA TGTGCCAGTAGCCACGGGACTAACACAGATACGCAGTATTTT. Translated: CASSHGTNTDTQYF. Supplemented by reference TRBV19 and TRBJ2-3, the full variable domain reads DGGITQSPKYLFRKEGQNVTLSCEQNLNHDAMYWYRQDPGQGLRLIYYSQIVNDFQKGDIAEGYSVSREKKESFPLTVTSAQKNPTAFYLCASSHGTNTDTQYFGPGTRLTVL.

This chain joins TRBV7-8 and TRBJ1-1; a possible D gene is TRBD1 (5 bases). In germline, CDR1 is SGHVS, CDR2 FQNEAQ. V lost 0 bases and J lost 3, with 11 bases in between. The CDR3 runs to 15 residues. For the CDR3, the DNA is TGTGCCAGCAGCTTAGCCTTGTTCAGGGACACTGAAGCTTTCTTT. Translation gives CASSLALFRDTEAFF.

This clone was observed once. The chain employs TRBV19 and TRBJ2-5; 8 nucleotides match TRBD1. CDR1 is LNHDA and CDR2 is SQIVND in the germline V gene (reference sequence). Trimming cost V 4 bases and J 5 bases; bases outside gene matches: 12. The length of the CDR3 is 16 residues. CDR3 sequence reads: CASSTLRAGGLETQYF. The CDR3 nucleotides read TGTGCCAGTAGTACCCTGCGGGCAGGGGGCTTGGAGACCCAGTACTTC.

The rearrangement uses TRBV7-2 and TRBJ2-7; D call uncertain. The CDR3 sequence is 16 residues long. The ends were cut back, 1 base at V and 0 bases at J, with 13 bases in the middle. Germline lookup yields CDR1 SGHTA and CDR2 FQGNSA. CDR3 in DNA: TGTGCCAGCAGCTTAGTTGGCACTGGAAGCTCCTACGAGCAGTACTTC. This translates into CASSLVGTGSSYEQYF.

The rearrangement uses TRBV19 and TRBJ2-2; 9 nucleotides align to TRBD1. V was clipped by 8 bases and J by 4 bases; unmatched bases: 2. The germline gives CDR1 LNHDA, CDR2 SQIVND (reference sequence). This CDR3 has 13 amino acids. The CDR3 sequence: CASATGGTGELFF. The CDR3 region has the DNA TGTGCCAGTGCGACAGGGGGCACCGGGGAGCTGTTTTTT.

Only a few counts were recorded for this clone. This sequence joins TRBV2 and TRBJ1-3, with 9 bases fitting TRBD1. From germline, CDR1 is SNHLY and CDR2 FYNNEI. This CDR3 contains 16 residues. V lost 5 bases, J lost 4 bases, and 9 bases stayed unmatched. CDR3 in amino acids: CASSQTGTGFGNTIYF. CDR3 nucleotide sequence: TGTGCCAGCAGTCAAACCGGGACAGGGTTCGGAAACACCATATATTTT.

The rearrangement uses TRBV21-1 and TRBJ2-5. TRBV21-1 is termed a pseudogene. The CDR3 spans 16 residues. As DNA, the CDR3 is TGTGCCAGCAGAACTCGCAGTCCACCCTCACAAGAGACCCAGTACTTC. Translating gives CASRTRSPPSQETQYF.

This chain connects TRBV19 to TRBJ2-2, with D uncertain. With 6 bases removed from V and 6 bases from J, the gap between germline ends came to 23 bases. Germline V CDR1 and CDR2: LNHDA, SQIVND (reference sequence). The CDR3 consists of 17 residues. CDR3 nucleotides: TGTGCCAGTAGCTCCACCCCGCCGAGGTTTCAATCCGGGGAGCTGTTTTTT. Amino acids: CASSSTPPRFQSGELFF.

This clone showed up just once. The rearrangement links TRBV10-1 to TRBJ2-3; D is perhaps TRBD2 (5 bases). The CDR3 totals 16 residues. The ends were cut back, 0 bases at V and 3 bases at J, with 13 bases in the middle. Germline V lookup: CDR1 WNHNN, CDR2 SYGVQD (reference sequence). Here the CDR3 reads CASSESMGVSTDTQYF. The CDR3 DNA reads TGCGCCAGCAGTGAGTCGATGGGAGTTTCGACAGATACGCAGTATTTT.

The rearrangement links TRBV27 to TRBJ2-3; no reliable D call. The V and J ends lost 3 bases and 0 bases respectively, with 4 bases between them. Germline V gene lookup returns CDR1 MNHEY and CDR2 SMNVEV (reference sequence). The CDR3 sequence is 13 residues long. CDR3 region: CASSFKSTDTQYF. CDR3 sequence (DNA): TGTGCCAGCAGTTTTAAAAGCACAGATACGCAGTATTTT.

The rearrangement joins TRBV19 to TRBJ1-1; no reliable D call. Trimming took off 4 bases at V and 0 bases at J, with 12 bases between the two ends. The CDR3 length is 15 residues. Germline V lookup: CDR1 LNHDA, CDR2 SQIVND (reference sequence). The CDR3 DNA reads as TGTGCCAGTAGTACACCCACTGGGCTGAACACTGAAGCTTTCTTT. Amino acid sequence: CASSTPTGLNTEAFF.

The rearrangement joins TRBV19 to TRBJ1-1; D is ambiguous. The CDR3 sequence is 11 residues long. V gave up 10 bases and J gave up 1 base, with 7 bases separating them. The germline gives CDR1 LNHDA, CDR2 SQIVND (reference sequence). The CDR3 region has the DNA TGTGCCACCAGACAGAACACTGAAGCTTTCTTT. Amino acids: CATRQNTEAFF.

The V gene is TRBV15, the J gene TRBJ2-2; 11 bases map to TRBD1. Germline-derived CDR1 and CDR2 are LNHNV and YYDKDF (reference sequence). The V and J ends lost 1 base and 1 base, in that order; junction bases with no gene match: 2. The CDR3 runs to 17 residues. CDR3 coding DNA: TGTGCCACCAGCAGAGTTGGGACAGGGGGGAACACCGGGGAGCTGTTTTTT. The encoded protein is CATSRVGTGGNTGELFF.

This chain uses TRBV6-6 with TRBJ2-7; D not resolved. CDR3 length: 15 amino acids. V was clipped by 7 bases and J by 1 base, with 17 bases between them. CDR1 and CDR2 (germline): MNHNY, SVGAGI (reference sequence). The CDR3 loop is CASIVAKLGSYEQYF. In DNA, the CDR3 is TGTGCCAGCATAGTTGCCAAGTTAGGGTCCTACGAGCAGTACTTC.

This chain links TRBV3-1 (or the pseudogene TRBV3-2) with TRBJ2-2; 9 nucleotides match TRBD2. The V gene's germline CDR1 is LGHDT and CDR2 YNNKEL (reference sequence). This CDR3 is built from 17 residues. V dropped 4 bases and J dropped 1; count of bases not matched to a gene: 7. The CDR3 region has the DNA TGTGCCAGCAGCCGGCCTCTAGCGGGGTGGAACACCGGGGAGCTGTTTTTT. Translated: CASSRPLAGWNTGELFF.

The CDR3: CASSFLNSPLHF. DNA for the CDR3: TGTGCCAGTAGTTTTCTGAATTCACCCCTCCACTTT. The chain couples TRBV19 to TRBJ1-6, with D uncertain. The CDR3 consists of 12 residues. Trimming removed 5 bases at V and 7 bases at J, with 6 bases between. Germline V gene data show CDR1 as LNHDA and CDR2 as SQIVND (reference sequence).

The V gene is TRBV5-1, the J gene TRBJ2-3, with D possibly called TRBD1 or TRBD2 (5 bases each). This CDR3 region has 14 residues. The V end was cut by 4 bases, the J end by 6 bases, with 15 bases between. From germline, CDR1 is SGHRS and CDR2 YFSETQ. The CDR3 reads CASSQQADYDTQYF. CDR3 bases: TGCGCCAGCAGCCAACAGGCAGACTACGATACGCAGTATTTT.

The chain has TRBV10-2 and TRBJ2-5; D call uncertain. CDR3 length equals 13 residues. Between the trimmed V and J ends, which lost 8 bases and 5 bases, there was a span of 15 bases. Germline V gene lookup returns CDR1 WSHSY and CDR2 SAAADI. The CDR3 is CASVNPSSETQYF. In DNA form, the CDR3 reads TGCGCCAGCGTGAATCCTAGTTCGGAGACCCAGTACTTC.